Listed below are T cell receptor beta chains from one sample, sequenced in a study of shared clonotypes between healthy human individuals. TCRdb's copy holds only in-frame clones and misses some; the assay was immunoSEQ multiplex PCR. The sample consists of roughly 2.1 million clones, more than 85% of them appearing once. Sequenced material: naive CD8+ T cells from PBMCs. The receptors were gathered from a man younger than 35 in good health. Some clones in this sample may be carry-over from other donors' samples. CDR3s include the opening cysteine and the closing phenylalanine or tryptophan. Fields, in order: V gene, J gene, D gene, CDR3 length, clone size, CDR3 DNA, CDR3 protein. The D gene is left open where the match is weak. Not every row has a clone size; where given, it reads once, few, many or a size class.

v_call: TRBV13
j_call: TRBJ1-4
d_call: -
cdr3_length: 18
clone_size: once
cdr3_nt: TGTGCCAGCAGCGGAATACAGGGACCCCTAAACCTTAATGAAAAACTGTTTTTT
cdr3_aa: CASSGIQGPLNLNEKLFF

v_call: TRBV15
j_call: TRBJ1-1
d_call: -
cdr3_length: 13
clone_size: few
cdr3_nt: TGTGCCACCAGCGAGTTACACGGTGCTGAAGCTTTCTTT
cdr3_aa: CATSELHGAEAFF

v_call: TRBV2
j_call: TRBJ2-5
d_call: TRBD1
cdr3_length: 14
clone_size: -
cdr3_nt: TGTGCCAGCAGTATCCGGGACAGCCAAGAGACCCAGTACTTC
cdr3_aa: CASSIRDSQETQYF

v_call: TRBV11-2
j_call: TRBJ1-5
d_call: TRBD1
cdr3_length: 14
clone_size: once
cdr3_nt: TGTGCCAGCAGCTTGACAGGGAAAAATCAGCCCCAGCATTTT
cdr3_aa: CASSLTGKNQPQHF

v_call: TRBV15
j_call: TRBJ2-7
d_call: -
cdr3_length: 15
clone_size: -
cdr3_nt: TGTGCCACCAGCAGAGAGGCGGGGCGAATAGACGAGCAGTACTTC
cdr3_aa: CATSREAGRIDEQYF

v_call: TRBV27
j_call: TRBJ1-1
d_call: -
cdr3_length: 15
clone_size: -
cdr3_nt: TGTGCCAGCATCCCTGAAGTAGGGGTATTAACTGAAGCTTTCTTT
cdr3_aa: CASIPEVGVLTEAFF

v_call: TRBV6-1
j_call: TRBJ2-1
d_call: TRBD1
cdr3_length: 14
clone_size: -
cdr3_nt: TGTGCCAGCAGTGGGTGGACAGGGGGCTTCGGGCAGTTCTTC
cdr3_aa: CASSGWTGGFGQFF

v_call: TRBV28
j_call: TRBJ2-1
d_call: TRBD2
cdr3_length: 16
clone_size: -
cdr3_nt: TGTGCCAGCAGCACATTAGCGGGAAGCGTCTACAATGAGCAGTTCTTC
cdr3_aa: CASSTLAGSVYNEQFF

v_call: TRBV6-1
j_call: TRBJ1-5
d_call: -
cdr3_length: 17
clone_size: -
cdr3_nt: TGTGCCAGCAGTGAGTTTCGGAGCCAAATGAGCAATCAGCCCCAGCATTTT
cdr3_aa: CASSEFRSQMSNQPQHF

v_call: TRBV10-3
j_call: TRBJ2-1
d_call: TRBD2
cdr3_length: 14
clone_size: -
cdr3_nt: TGTGCCATCAGGGTGGGACTAGCGGACAATGAGCAGTTCTTC
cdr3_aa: CAIRVGLADNEQFF

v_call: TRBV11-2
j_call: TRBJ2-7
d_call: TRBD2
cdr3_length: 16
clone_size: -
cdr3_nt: TGTGCCAGCAGCTTACGGGCGCCTAGCGGGAGTGACGAGCAGTACTTC
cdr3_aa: CASSLRAPSGSDEQYF

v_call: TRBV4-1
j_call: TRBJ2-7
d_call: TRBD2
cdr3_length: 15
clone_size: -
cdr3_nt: TGCGCCAGCAGCCAAAGGGGAGCGGGAGGGTACGAGCAGTACTTC
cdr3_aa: CASSQRGAGGYEQYF

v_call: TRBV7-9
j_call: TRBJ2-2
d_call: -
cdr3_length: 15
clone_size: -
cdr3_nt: TGTGCCAGCAGCGGGGACCGCGCAGCAACCGGGGAGCTGTTTTTT
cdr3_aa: CASSGDRAATGELFF

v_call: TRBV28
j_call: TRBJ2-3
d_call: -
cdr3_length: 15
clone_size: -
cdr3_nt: TGTGCCAGTACGTCGACGGAATCCCCACCAGATACGCAGTATTTT
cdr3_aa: CASTSTESPPDTQYF

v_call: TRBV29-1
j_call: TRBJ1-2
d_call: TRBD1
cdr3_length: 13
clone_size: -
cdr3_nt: TGCAGCGTACGACAGGGGGGCTTAGGAGGCTACACCTTC
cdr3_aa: CSVRQGGLGGYTF

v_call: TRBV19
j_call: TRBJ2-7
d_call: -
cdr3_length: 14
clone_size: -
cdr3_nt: TGTGCCAGTAGTATAGGCCGGACCCACTACGAGCAGTACTTC
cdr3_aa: CASSIGRTHYEQYF